This T cell receptor beta chain appears in the sequencing data of a study of early T cells in non-severe SARS-CoV-2 infection. Study at large: The input, bulk RNA from unsorted whole blood, was sequenced, and chains were unpaired. Study results and limitations: Matching with VDJdb favored anti-spike CD8 responses (missing private and CD4 specificities).

V was shortened by 2 bases and J by 3 bases, with 13 bases between the two germline ends. The CDR3 sequence is 16 residues long. Looked up from germline, CDR1 is LGHDT and CDR2 is YNNKEL (reference sequence). The TCR library protocol was used to attach unique molecular identifiers. These identifiers were attached to individual cDNA molecules. TCRdb ran MiXCR on the 5' RACE reads and lists one entry per CDR3 protein. The sample lists fewer than 85,000 distinct CDR3 sequences, more than 10% seen once, with 4.5% in the top ten. A remark on this clonotype: The antigen is not known.

Sequenced sample: whole blood. The genes are TRBV3-1 and TRBJ2-2; D may be TRBD2 (5 bases). The sequence came from an adult who was a healthcare worker with PCR-confirmed SARS-CoV-2 infection or an uninfected control (not recorded which). DNA for the CDR3: TGTGCCAGCAGCCAAATTCCACTAGTCGACACCGGGGAGCTGTTTTTT. Translating it yields CASSQIPLVDTGELFF.